Below, 8 T cell receptor beta chains from the same sample are listed, as sequenced in a study of blood T cell repertoires in COVID-19. Sequencing was performed with immunoSEQ multiplex PCR; in TCRdb, only in-frame clones are kept and a portion is missing. The table has approximately 220,000 clones, approximately 83% seen once. The material sequenced was peripheral blood. The receptors come from a woman under 40 who had recovered from COVID-19.

This chain uses TRBV19 with TRBJ1-5; no firm D call. Trimming took off 3 bases at V and 11 bases at J, with 8 bases between the two ends. Germline CDR1 is LNHDA and CDR2 is SQIVND (reference sequence). The CDR3 is 11 residues long. The CDR3 loop is CASSIYGAQHF. The CDR3 DNA is TGTGCCAGTAGTATTTACGGGGCCCAGCATTTT. The entire variable domain, with the rest obtained from reference TRBV19 and TRBJ1-5, is as follows: DGGITQSPKYLFRKEGQNVTLSCEQNLNHDAMYWYRQDPGQGLRLIYYSQIVNDFQKGDIAEGYSVSREKKESFPLTVTSAQKNPTAFYLCASSIYGAQHFGDGTRLSIL.

The chain employs TRBV10-3 and TRBJ2-7; 9 bases align to TRBD1. V lost 7 bases and J lost 5; bases outside the gene matches: 18. Germline values: CDR1 ENHRY, CDR2 SYGVKD. There are 17 residues in the CDR3. The CDR3 region is CAIKVSCRDRESNEQYF. The CDR3 bases are TGTGCCATCAAGGTATCGTGCCGGGACAGGGAGTCTAACGAGCAGTACTTC.

This chain uses TRBV6-5 with TRBJ1-6, with TRBD1 matching over 8 bases. CDR1 is MNHEY and CDR2 is SVGAGI in the germline V gene. J lost 11 bases, V lost 9 bases, and 9 bases had no gene match. The CDR3 totals 13 residues. The CDR3 loop is CASEGQVGAPLHF. The DNA of the CDR3 is TGTGCCAGTGAGGGACAGGTGGGAGCACCCCTCCACTTT.

The rearrangement joins TRBV4-2 to TRBJ2-3, with a weak D call TRBD2 (6 bases). V was shortened by 4 bases and J by 3 bases, with 14 bases between the two germline ends. The germline CDR1 and CDR2 sequences are LGHNA and YNFKEQ. The CDR3 covers 15 residues. CDR3 DNA sequence: TGTGCCAGCAGCCCGAGACGGGGGAGTACAGATACGCAGTATTTT. The encoded protein is CASSPRRGSTDTQYF.

This clone was seen a few times. The gene calls are TRBV28 and TRBJ2-5, with D maybe TRBD1 (5 bases). The germline V and J ends were trimmed by 7 bases and 1 base, with 16 bases remaining between them. CDR1 and CDR2 (germline): MDHEN, SYDVKM. The CDR3 is 15 amino acids. CDR3 nucleotide sequence: TGTGCCAGCATCTTAGGGGCAGGAACCCAAGAGACCCAGTACTTC. This gives the protein CASILGAGTQETQYF.

The rearrangement links TRBV3-1 (or the pseudogene TRBV3-2) to TRBJ2-3; 9 bases are shared with TRBD2. Germline trimming cut 0 bases from V and 4 bases from J; bases unmatched to any gene: 17. The CDR3 totals 20 residues. Germline V gene sequence: CDR1 LGHDT, CDR2 YNNKEL (reference sequence). The CDR3 loop reads CASSQERSPREREVADTQYF. For the CDR3, the DNA is TGTGCCAGCAGCCAAGAAAGGAGCCCCCGCGAGCGGGAGGTCGCAGATACGCAGTATTTT.

The V call is TRBV3-1 (or the pseudogene TRBV3-2), the J call TRBJ2-5; TRBD1 aligns across 7 bases. V shed 5 bases, J shed 3 bases, and the junction held 3 bases outside the gene matches. CDR1 is LGHDT, CDR2 YNNKEL, per germline (reference sequence). The CDR3 runs to 13 residues. Here the CDR3 reads CASSVGQEETQYF. In nucleotides, the CDR3 is TGTGCCAGCAGCGTCGGACAGGAAGAGACCCAGTACTTC.

This chain joins TRBV3-1 (or the pseudogene TRBV3-2) and TRBJ2-5; 8 bases are a match to TRBD2. The germline V gene has CDR1 LGHDT and CDR2 YNNKEL (reference sequence). V gave up 4 bases and J gave up 3 bases; unmatched junction bases: 16. The CDR3 loop spans 18 amino acids. The CDR3 sequence: CASSRPGTGREDKETQYF. CDR3 nucleotide sequence: TGTGCCAGCAGCCGACCCGGCACGGGGCGGGAGGATAAAGAGACCCAGTACTTC.